The rows below give T cell receptor beta chains drawn from one sample of a study of patients and donors after allogeneic stem cell transplantation. TCRdb re-analysed the RT-PCR reads in MiXCR, keeping a single row per CDR3 protein. Among about 960,000 distinct CDR3 sequences, approximately 18% were seen once, and the ten largest hold about 6%. Sample: blood, either unsorted or a sorted T cell fraction (not recorded which). The receptors were sampled from a human donor who was either an allogeneic HSCT recipient or a stem cell or donor lymphocyte infusion donor (not recorded which). It is not recorded whose cells these are; they may come from a transplant donor. CDR3s include the opening cysteine and the closing phenylalanine or tryptophan. The order of the fields is J gene, V gene, D gene, CDR3 length, clone size, CDR3 protein, CDR3 DNA. The D gene is left open where the match is weak. Only some rows state a clone size, as once, few, many or a class for expanded clones.

TRBJ2-7	TRBV7-9	TRBD1	16	NA	CASSPSAGTVAYEQYF	TGTGCCAGCAGCCCTTCAGCCGGGACAGTCGCCTACGAGCAGTACTTC
TRBJ2-3	TRBV3-1	NA	15	NA	CASSQDGSGADTQYF	TGTGCCAGCAGCCAAGACGGGTCGGGGGCAGATACGCAGTATTTT
TRBJ1-5	TRBV12-3/TRBV12-4	NA	14	NA	CASSPLHDHQPQHF	TGTGCCAGCAGCCCCCTCCACGATCATCAGCCCCAGCATTTT
TRBJ2-7	TRBV12-3/TRBV12-4	NA	12	many	CASSPRNYEQYF	TGTGCCAGCTCTCCCCGAAACTACGAGCAGTACTTC
TRBJ2-3	TRBV3-1	TRBD1	15	few	CAASGQASSTDTQYF	TGTGCCGCCTCGGGACAGGCGTCTAGCACAGATACGCAGTATTTT
TRBJ2-1	TRBV11-1	NA	15	NA	CASSFRVLAYNEQFF	TGTGCCAGCAGCTTTAGGGTTCTAGCCTACAATGAGCAGTTCTTC
TRBJ2-7	TRBV10-3	NA	16	NA	CAISGYRGGGPYEQYF	TGTGCCATCAGTGGTTATAGGGGAGGAGGGCCCTACGAGCAGTACTTC
TRBJ2-2	TRBV12-3/TRBV12-4	TRBD2	16	NA	CASSRTRAGNTGELFF	TGTGCCAGCAGCAGGACTAGGGCGGGGAACACCGGGGAGCTGTTTTTT
TRBJ1-1	TRBV29-1	NA	11	few	CSVVVGYEAFF	TGCAGCGTTGTAGTCGGATATGAAGCTTTCTTT
TRBJ1-3	TRBV20-1	TRBD1	15	few	CSAGPGGYSGNTIYF	TGCAGTGCGGGACCAGGGGGCTACTCTGGAAACACCATATATTTT
TRBJ1-1	TRBV5-1	NA	15	NA	CASSSQQVMNTEAFF	TGCGCCAGCAGCTCCCAACAGGTCATGAACACTGAAGCTTTCTTT
TRBJ1-5	TRBV4-2	TRBD1	15	few	CASSQGTGGNQPQHF	TGTGCCAGCAGCCAAGGGACAGGGGGCAATCAGCCCCAGCATTTT
TRBJ2-1	TRBV7-7	NA	18	few	CASSVWLGSKEGYNEQFF	TGTGCCAGCAGCGTCTGGCTGGGGTCGAAGGAGGGGTACAATGAGCAGTTCTTC
TRBJ2-5	TRBV20-1	TRBD2	18	NA	CSARDQGLAGTGKETQYF	TGCAGTGCTAGAGATCAGGGACTAGCGGGAACAGGGAAAGAGACCCAGTACTTC
TRBJ2-7	TRBV5-6	TRBD1	14	NA	CVSSKTGGRYEQYF	TGTGTCAGCAGCAAGACAGGGGGCAGGTACGAGCAGTACTTC
TRBJ1-2	TRBV27	TRBD1	12	NA	CASKTGFYGYTF	TGTGCCAGCAAGACAGGGTTCTATGGCTACACCTTC
TRBJ1-6	TRBV5-1	NA	15	NA	CASSLQGPGNSPLHF	TGCGCCAGCAGCTTGCAGGGCCCTGGGAATTCACCCCTCCACTTT
TRBJ2-1	TRBV24-1	TRBD2	16	NA	CATSDLGAGGRDEQFF	TGTGCCACCAGTGATTTAGGAGCGGGGGGGCGTGATGAGCAGTTCTTC
TRBJ2-6	TRBV9	TRBD1	18	NA	CASSRDRGELSGANVLTF	TGTGCCAGCAGCCGGGACAGGGGTGAGCTCTCTGGGGCCAACGTCCTGACTTTC
TRBJ1-1	TRBV29-1	TRBD1	18	few	CSVDARGQGGFGNTEAFF	TGCAGCGTTGATGCCCGGGGACAGGGAGGTTTCGGGAACACTGAAGCTTTCTTT
TRBJ1-5	TRBV18	TRBD1	15	few	CASSGQVRGNQPQHF	TGTGCCAGCTCAGGACAGGTCAGGGGCAATCAGCCCCAGCATTTT
TRBJ1-1	TRBV6-5	NA	14	NA	CASSYIDPNTEAFF	TGTGCCAGCAGTTACATCGACCCGAACACTGAAGCTTTCTTT